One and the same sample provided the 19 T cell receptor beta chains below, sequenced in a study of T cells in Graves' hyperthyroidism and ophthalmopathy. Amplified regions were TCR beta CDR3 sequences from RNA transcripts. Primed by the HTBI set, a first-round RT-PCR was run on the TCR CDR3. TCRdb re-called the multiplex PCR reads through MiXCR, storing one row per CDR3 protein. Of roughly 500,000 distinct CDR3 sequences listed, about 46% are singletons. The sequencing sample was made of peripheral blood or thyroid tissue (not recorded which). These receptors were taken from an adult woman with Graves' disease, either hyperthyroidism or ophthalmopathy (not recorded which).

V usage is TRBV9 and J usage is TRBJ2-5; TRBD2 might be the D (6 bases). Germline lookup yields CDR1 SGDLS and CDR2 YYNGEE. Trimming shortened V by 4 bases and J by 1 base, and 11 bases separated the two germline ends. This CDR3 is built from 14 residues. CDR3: CASSSTRAQETQYF. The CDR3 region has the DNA TGTGCCAGCAGCTCGACTAGGGCCCAAGAGACCCAGTACTTC.

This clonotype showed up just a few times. The CDR3 sequence: CSARGTGKETQYF. CDR3 nucleotides: TGCAGTGCTAGAGGCACGGGGAAAGAGACCCAGTACTTC. The chain links TRBV20-1 to TRBJ2-5, with TRBD2 as a possible D gene (5 bases). Germline CDR1 DFQATT, CDR2 SNEGSKA (reference sequence). The CDR3 has 13 residues. V gave up 1 base and J gave up 3 bases, with 9 bases separating them.

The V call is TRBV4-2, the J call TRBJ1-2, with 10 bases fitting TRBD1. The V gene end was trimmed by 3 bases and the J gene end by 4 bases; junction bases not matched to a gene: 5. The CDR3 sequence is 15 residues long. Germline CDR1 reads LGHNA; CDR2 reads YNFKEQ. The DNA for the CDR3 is TGTGCCAGCAGCCAGGACAGGGGGGATAGCTATGGCTACACCTTC. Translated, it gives CASSQDRGDSYGYTF.

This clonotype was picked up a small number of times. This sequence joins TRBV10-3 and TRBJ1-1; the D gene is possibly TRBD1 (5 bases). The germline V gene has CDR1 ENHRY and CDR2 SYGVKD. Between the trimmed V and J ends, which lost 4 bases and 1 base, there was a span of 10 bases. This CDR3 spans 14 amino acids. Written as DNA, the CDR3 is TGTGCCATCAGTGCGCAGGGTGGGAACACTGAAGCTTTCTTT. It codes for CAISAQGGNTEAFF.

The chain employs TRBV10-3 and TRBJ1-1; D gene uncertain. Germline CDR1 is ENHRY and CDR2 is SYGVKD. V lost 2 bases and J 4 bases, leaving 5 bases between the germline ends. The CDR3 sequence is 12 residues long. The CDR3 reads CAISEEITEAFF. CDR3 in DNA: TGTGCCATCAGTGAGGAGATCACTGAAGCTTTCTTT.

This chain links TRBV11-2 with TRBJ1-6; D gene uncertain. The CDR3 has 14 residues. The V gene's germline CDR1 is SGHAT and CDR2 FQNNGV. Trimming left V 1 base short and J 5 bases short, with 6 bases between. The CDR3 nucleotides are TGTGCCAGCAGCTTAGGGGCGAATAATTCACCCCTCCACTTT. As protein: CASSLGANNSPLHF.

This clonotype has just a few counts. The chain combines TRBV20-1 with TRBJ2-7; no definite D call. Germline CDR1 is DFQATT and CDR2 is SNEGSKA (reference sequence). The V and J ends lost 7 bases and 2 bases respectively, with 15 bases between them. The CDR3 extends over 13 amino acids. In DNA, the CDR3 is TGCAGTGGAGGTCCAGTAGGCACCTACGAGCAGTACTTC. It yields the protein CSGGPVGTYEQYF.

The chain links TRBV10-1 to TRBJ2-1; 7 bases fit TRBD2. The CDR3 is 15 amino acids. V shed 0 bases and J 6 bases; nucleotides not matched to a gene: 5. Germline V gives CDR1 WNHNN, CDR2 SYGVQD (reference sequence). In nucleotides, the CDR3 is TGCGCCAGCAGTGAGTCGGGAGGGAGCGGCAATGAGCAGTTCTTC. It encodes CASSESGGSGNEQFF.

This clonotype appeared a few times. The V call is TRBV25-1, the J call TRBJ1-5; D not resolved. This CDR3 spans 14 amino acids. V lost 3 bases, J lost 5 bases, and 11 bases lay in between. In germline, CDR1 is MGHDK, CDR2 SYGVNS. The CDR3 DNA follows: TGTGCCAGCAGTGATTATAGTACCTATCAGCCCCAGCATTTT. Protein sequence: CASSDYSTYQPQHF.

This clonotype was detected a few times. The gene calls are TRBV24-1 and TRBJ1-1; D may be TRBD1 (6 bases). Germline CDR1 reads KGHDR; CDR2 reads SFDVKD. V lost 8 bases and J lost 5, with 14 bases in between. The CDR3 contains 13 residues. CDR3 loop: CATKDSRTTEAFF. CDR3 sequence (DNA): TGTGCCACCAAGGACAGCCGAACAACTGAAGCTTTCTTT.

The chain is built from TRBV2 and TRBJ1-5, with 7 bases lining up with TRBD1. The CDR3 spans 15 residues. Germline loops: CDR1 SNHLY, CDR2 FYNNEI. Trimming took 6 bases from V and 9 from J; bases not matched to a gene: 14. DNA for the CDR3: TGTGCCAGCAGAGGACAGGCCCTCGTATTTTCGCCCCAGCATTTT. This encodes CASRGQALVFSPQHF.

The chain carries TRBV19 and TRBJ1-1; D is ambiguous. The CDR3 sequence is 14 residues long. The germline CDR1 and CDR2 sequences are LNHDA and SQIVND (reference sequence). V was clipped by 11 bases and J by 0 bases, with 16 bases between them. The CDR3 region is CAWSVVGVNTEAFF. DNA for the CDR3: TGTGCCTGGAGTGTTGTGGGTGTGAACACTGAAGCTTTCTTT.

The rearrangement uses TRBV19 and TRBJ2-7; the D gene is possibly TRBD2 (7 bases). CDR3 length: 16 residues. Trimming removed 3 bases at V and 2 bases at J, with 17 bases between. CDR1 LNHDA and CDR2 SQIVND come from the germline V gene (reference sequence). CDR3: CASSIRGASGTYEQYF. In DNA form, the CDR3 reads TGTGCCAGTAGTATCCGGGGGGCTAGCGGTACCTACGAGCAGTACTTC.

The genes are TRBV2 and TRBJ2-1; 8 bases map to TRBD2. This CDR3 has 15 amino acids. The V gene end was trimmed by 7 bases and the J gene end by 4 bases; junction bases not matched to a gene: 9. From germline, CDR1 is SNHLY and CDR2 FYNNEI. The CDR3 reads CASNVGLGTYNEQFF. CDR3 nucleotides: TGTGCCAGCAACGTGGGACTAGGAACGTACAATGAGCAGTTCTTC.

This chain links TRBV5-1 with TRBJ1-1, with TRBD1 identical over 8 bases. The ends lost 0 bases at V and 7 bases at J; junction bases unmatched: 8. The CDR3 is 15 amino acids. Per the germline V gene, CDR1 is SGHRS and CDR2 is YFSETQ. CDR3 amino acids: CASSLGTGQGFEAFF. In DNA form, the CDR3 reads TGCGCCAGCAGCTTGGGTACTGGACAGGGATTTGAAGCTTTCTTT.

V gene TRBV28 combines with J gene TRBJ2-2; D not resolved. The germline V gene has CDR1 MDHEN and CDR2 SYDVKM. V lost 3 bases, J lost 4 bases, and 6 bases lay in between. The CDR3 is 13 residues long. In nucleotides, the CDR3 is TGTGCCAGCAGTTTTGTGATCACCGGGGAGCTGTTTTTT. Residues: CASSFVITGELFF.

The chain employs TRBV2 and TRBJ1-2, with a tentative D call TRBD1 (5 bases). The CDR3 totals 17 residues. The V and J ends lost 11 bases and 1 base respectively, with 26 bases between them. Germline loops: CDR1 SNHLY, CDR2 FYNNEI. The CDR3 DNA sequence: TGTGCCGGCCCTCCGCTCAGCCGTCAACAGGTTAACTATGGCTACACCTTC. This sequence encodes CAGPPLSRQQVNYGYTF.

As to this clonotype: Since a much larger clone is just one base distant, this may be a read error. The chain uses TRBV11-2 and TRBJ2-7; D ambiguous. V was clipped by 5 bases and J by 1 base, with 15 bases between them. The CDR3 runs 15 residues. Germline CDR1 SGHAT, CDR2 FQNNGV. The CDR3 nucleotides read TGTGCCAGCAGCGGGCGCGGTGGGCCATCCTACGAGCAGTACTTC. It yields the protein CASSGRGGPSYEQYF.

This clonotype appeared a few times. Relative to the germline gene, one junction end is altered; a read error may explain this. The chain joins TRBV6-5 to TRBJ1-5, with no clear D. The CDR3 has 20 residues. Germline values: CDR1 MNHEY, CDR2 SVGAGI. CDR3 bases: TGTGCCATCAGTTACTCGTCCCGGGCAGGTAATACGAGGAGCAATCAGCCCCAGCATTTT. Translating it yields CAISYSSRAGNTRSNQPQHF.